This TCR beta chain originates from a study of siplizumab effects on memory and regulatory T cells (dated by TCRdb to between 2018 and 2021). Context from the whole study: The study examined how the anti-CD2 antibody siplizumab affects alloreactive T-cell subsets in allogeneic mixed lymphocyte reactions built from human PBMCs. General study outcomes and caveats: The cumulative frequency of alloreactive sequences traceable to unstimulated CD4+ memory T cells was significantly reduced by siplizumab. Of the alloreactive CD4+ clones that could be mapped, the Treg-derived share averaged about 67% with siplizumab compared with around 27% in control reactions. Sequences below about 10^-5 frequency were poorly captured, so only a minor fraction of alloreactive clones could be mapped to unstimulated subsets. Greater diversity appeared to be present in unstimulated naive T cells than in memory T cells, and a substantial contribution to the alloresponse seemed to be made by naive cells. Whether proliferating Tregs from siplizumab cultures were suppressive was not functionally confirmed. About 75-96% of proliferating CD4+ or CD8+ clones could not be given a naive or memory phenotype.

The germline V and J ends show losses of 5 bases and 4 bases respectively, and no gene match explains 7 bases of the junction. The germline V gene (reference sequence) specifies MNHEY as CDR1 and SMNVEV as CDR2. The cysteine opens and the phenylalanine closes a CDR3 of 15 amino acids. Here the CDR3 DNA is all that survives: 45 bases in frame from base 1. Comments on this clone: The antigen it recognizes is unknown. The sample holds no much larger clone one base away, and base qualities are not on file.

Libraries came from the immunoSEQ multiplex PCR assay. Each sample had 85,000 to 100,000 TCR templates assayed by the deep sequencing platform. Genomic DNA extracted from sorted T cells was the material used for TCRbeta CDR3 sequencing. In the source study's methods: The R programming language was used for clonal analysis of TCRbeta CDR3 data. Alloreactive CD4+ and CD8+ clones were defined by comparing unstimulated samples with post-reaction CFSE-low samples. Regulatory or non-regulatory origin was assigned to alloreactive CD4+ clones by matching of sequences to sorted unstimulated Treg and non-Treg repertoires. TCRdb limited this immuneACCESS table to in-frame rearrangements with V and J called. A share of clones is missing; checked studies link under half to unresolved V genes, and the rest is unexplained. Clone size and the V and J calls come from that table; the DNA yielded D and trimming. This sample holds 65,000 to 90,000 clones; around 93% were observed only once. Of the sample, roughly 5% falls within the top ten clones.

Sorted unstimulated T cells and proliferating T cells recovered from mixed lymphocyte reactions underwent TCRbeta CDR3 sequencing. Fresh whole blood from ten HLA-typed healthy donors was used as the source from which PBMCs were isolated. The chain is encoded by TRBV27 joined to TRBJ1-1, with TRBD1 identical over 10 junction bases. The source of this sequence is a human donor in good health. Sequencing input: CD8+ T cells sorted from blood. The nucleotide sequence is TGTGCCAGCAGTCTAGGACAGGGGGTTTTCACTGAAGCTTTCTTT. The encoded protein is CASSLGQGVFTEAFF.